These 21 T cell receptor beta chains were all obtained from the same sample, sequenced in a study of technical replicates of blood from several donors. The protocol was immunoSEQ multiplex PCR, while the TCRdb copy is restricted to in-frame clones and leaves out a portion. Among 17,000 or so clones listed, approximately 89% were seen once. Specimen: PBMCs. These receptor sequences come from a human donor in good health.

CDR3: CATRLAGGDEQFF. The CDR3 DNA sequence: TGTGCCACGCGACTAGCGGGAGGGGATGAGCAGTTCTTC. The chain has TRBV7-8 and TRBJ2-1, with 14 bases fitting TRBD2. The CDR3 runs 13 residues. Germline V CDR1 and CDR2: SGHVS, FQNEAQ. V dropped 10 bases and J dropped 8; count of bases not matched to a gene: 4.

A few counts support this clone. The chain couples TRBV19 to TRBJ1-1; D gene uncertain. Deletions cut 3 bases from V and 3 bases from J, with 8 bases between. The CDR3 totals 13 residues. The germline V gene encodes CDR1 LNHDA and CDR2 SQIVND (reference sequence). The CDR3 protein is CASSIFGDTEAFF. The DNA for the CDR3 is TGTGCCAGTAGTATTTTCGGAGACACTGAAGCTTTCTTT.

This CDR3 is CASTPRQGALTNEQFF. The CDR3 nucleotides are TGTGCCAGTACCCCGAGACAGGGGGCGCTTACCAATGAGCAGTTCTTC. The chain employs TRBV19 and TRBJ2-1; TRBD1 agrees at 10 bases. Germline V gene sequence: CDR1 LNHDA, CDR2 SQIVND (reference sequence). CDR3 size: 16 residues. The J segment lost 6 bases and the V segment lost 7 bases, leaving 12 bases of the junction unmatched. Variable domain in full (rest from reference TRBV19 and TRBJ2-1): DGGITQSPKYLFRKEGQNVTLSCEQNLNHDAMYWYRQDPGQGLRLIYYSQIVNDFQKGDIAEGYSVSREKKESFPLTVTSAQKNPTAFYLCASTPRQGALTNEQFFGPGTRLTVL.

V usage is TRBV9 and J usage is TRBJ2-3; D perhaps matches TRBD2 (5 bases). The CDR3 spans 13 residues. CDR1 and CDR2 from the germline V gene are SGDLS and YYNGEE. With 3 bases removed from V and 6 bases from J, the gap between germline ends came to 11 bases. The CDR3 protein is CASSGPSKDTQYF. The CDR3 region has the DNA TGTGCCAGCAGCGGACCTAGCAAGGATACGCAGTATTTT.

This chain connects TRBV5-1 to TRBJ1-2; D is unclear. V lost 1 base and J lost 2, with 9 bases in between. Germline-derived CDR1 and CDR2 are SGHRS and YFSETQ. This CDR3 is built from 14 residues. The CDR3 nucleotides read TGCGCCAGCAGCTTGAGTTTAGCAAACTATGGCTACACCTTC. Amino acid sequence: CASSLSLANYGYTF.

In its sample, this clone was seen a few times. The chain joins TRBV14 to TRBJ2-7; TRBD2 agrees at 8 bases. V lost 8 bases to trimming and J lost 4 bases; unmatched junction nucleotides: 10. This CDR3 has 14 residues. Germline V lookup: CDR1 SGHDN, CDR2 FVKESK. In DNA, the CDR3 is TGTGCCAGCCAAGAAGCGGGAGTTTGGTACGAGCAGTACTTC. As protein: CASQEAGVWYEQYF.

The chain uses TRBV30 and TRBJ1-5; no clear D gene. In germline, CDR1 is GTSNPN, CDR2 SVGIG (reference sequence). The CDR3 is made up of 13 amino acids. V was clipped by 4 bases and J by 5 bases, with 12 bases between them. CDR3 in DNA: TGTGCCTGGACTAACGGTCATGATCAGCCCCAGCATTTT. Amino acid sequence: CAWTNGHDQPQHF.

CDR3 residues: CASSQTENTEAFF. CDR3 nucleotide sequence: TGTGCCAGCAGCCAGACTGAGAACACTGAAGCTTTCTTT. This rearrangement joins TRBV2 to TRBJ1-1; D not resolved. This CDR3 has 13 residues. V was shortened by 6 bases and J by 1 base, with 9 bases between the two germline ends. Germline loops: CDR1 SNHLY, CDR2 FYNNEI.

The rearrangement uses TRBV6-1 and TRBJ1-2; D is possibly TRBD1 (5 bases). V shed 1 base and J shed 5 bases, with 11 bases lying between them. Per the germline V gene, CDR1 is MNHNS and CDR2 is SASEGT. The CDR3 length is 14 residues. The CDR3 coding sequence is TGTGCCAGCAGTGAAGGCGACAGCGCATATGGCTACACCTTC. This sequence encodes CASSEGDSAYGYTF.

The genes are TRBV7-9 and TRBJ1-2; tentative D call: TRBD1 (5 bases). Trimming pared 3 bases from V and 9 bases from J, leaving 11 bases between. The CDR3 is 12 residues long. Germline CDR1 reads SEHNR; CDR2 reads FQNEAQ (reference sequence). CDR3 sequence (DNA): TGTGCCAGCAGCTTCGGGGGGACGAGCTACACCTTC. It codes for CASSFGGTSYTF.

The rearrangement joins TRBV5-4 to TRBJ2-1, with 9 nucleotides matching TRBD2. This CDR3 region has 13 residues. Germline V gene sequence: CDR1 SGHNT, CDR2 YYREEE (reference sequence). V was clipped by 2 bases and J by 6 bases; unmatched bases: 0. The CDR3 DNA reads as TGTGCCAGCAGCTTAGCGGGAGGCAATGAGCAGTTCTTC. Translation gives CASSLAGGNEQFF.

This clone was seen more than once but under ten times. This chain uses TRBV29-1 with TRBJ1-1, with D hard to call. This CDR3 has 11 residues. Trimming took off 4 bases at V and 11 bases at J, with 14 bases between the two ends. Germline CDR1 and CDR2: SQVTM and ANQGSEA. Written as DNA, the CDR3 is TGCAGCGTTGGATTAGGCGGGTGGGCTTTCTTT. Translation gives CSVGLGGWAFF.

The chain uses TRBV18 and TRBJ1-1, with D perhaps TRBD1 (5 bases). V lost 6 bases to trimming and J lost 4 bases, with 15 bases between them. Germline-derived CDR1 and CDR2 are KGHSH and LQKENI. CDR3 length: 14 amino acids. The CDR3 sequence is CASSPQGVSTEAFF. The CDR3 DNA is TGTGCCAGCTCCCCTCAGGGCGTCAGCACTGAAGCTTTCTTT.

This chain links TRBV10-1 with TRBJ1-2, with 10 nucleotides matching TRBD1. CDR3 length equals 13 residues. Germline-derived CDR1 and CDR2 are WNHNN and SYGVQD (reference sequence). Germline trimming cut 5 bases from V and 9 bases from J; bases unmatched to any gene: 6. CDR3 in DNA: TGCGCCAGCAGTTCGACAGGGGGCTCGCGCTACACCTTC. It encodes CASSSTGGSRYTF.

V and J are TRBV19 and TRBJ2-7; 8 bases are a match to TRBD2. Germline V lookup: CDR1 LNHDA, CDR2 SQIVND (reference sequence). V lost 3 bases and J lost 3; bases outside the gene matches: 4. This CDR3 spans 14 amino acids. The CDR3 is CASSILAGHYEQYF. In DNA, the CDR3 is TGTGCCAGTAGTATTTTAGCGGGACACTACGAGCAGTACTTC.

V usage is TRBV19 and J usage is TRBJ1-1; no clear D. In germline, CDR1 is LNHDA, CDR2 SQIVND (reference sequence). V was cut by 5 bases and J by 8 bases, with 12 bases left in between. The CDR3 has 12 amino acids. CDR3 protein: CASSGSGGEAFF. In DNA form, the CDR3 reads TGTGCCAGTAGTGGCTCCGGCGGGGAAGCTTTCTTT.

This sequence joins TRBV5-1 and TRBJ2-5, with 9 nucleotides matching TRBD1. This CDR3 spans 15 amino acids. V dropped 3 bases and J dropped 0; count of bases not matched to a gene: 3. Per the germline V gene, CDR1 is SGHRS and CDR2 is YFSETQ. CDR3 loop: CASSSGTGYQETQYF. CDR3 DNA sequence: TGCGCCAGCAGCTCCGGGACAGGGTACCAAGAGACCCAGTACTTC.

The chain links TRBV7-9 to TRBJ2-1, with TRBD2 matching 10 bases. The CDR3 is 15 amino acids. V shed 6 bases and J 7 bases; nucleotides not matched to a gene: 9. Germline CDR1 SEHNR, CDR2 FQNEAQ (reference sequence). CDR3 protein: CASRGSSGSVNEQFF. The DNA for the CDR3 is TGTGCCAGCAGAGGTTCTAGCGGGAGTGTGAATGAGCAGTTCTTC.

The chain has TRBV11-3 and TRBJ2-3; D gene uncertain. Trimming left V 0 bases short and J 5 bases short, with 6 bases between. CDR1 is SGHNT, CDR2 YENEEA, per germline. CDR3 size: 13 residues. The CDR3 spells CASSLERRDTQYF. The CDR3 region has the DNA TGTGCCAGCAGCTTAGAGCGTAGAGATACGCAGTATTTT.

This rearrangement joins TRBV10-3 to TRBJ2-2; 8 bases fit TRBD2. Germline V gene sequence: CDR1 ENHRY, CDR2 SYGVKD. The CDR3 has 15 amino acids. V dropped 9 bases and J dropped 4; count of bases not matched to a gene: 10. The CDR3 here is CAIFPAGEGTGELFF. The CDR3 DNA reads TGTGCCATTTTCCCAGCGGGAGAGGGCACCGGGGAGCTGTTTTTT.

The chain carries TRBV11-2 and TRBJ2-2; D perhaps matches TRBD2 (5 bases). CDR3 length: 13 amino acids. The germline V gene encodes CDR1 SGHAT and CDR2 FQNNGV. The V end lost 8 bases, the J end lost 3 bases, and 10 bases lay between the germline ends. The CDR3 sequence: CASQRADTGELFF. DNA for the CDR3: TGTGCCAGCCAGAGGGCCGACACCGGGGAGCTGTTTTTT.